The clone carrying this T cell receptor beta chain was observed a handful of times. The limits of the CDR3 on the DNA are not certain, so only TCRdb's listed CDR3 is given. TCRdb analysed the 5' RACE reads with MiXCR anew, one entry per CDR3 protein. The table records 60,000 to 80,000 distinct CDR3 sequences, under 5.5% of them present only once. The data stem from a study of neurological immune-mediated disorders. The CDR3 spans 14 amino acids, including both terminal residues. The receptor's source is a woman aged 45-65 years with multiple sclerosis. Sequencing used PBMCs. This chain connects TRBV12-3 or TRBV12-4 to TRBJ1-1; no check of the table's D call, TRBD1, against the DNA was made. CDR3 protein: CASILATGDTEAFF.